Listed below are T cell receptor beta chains from one sample, sequenced in a study of blood T cell repertoires in COVID-19. The repertoire was sequenced with immunoSEQ multiplex PCR; TCRdb's copy has only in-frame clones and lacks some. The sample shows more than 300,000 clones, 90% of them seen only once. The sample was peripheral blood. All receptors derive from a woman aged 40 to 50 with COVID-19, enrolled during active disease. CDR3s include the opening cysteine and the closing phenylalanine or tryptophan. A D gene is named only where the DNA matches it firmly. Part of the rows lack a size; the others show once, few, many or a class for expanded clones.

J	V	size	D	DNA	CDR3
TRBJ2-1	TRBV7-9	NA	TRBD2	TGTGCCAGCAGCTTAGAGCTAGCGGGAGACAGTCACCCCTACAATGAGCAGTTCTTC	CASSLELAGDSHPYNEQFF
TRBJ2-7	TRBV27	NA	TRBD1	TGTGCCAGCAGTCCCCTGGACAGGCGGACCTACGAGCAGTACTTC	CASSPLDRRTYEQYF
TRBJ1-1	TRBV30	NA	NA	TGTGCCTGGCGGGGGGAGCTGAGAGCTTTCTTT	CAWRGELRAFF
TRBJ2-5	TRBV10-3	once	TRBD1	TGTGCCATCAGCTGGACAGGGTTGGGTGTTTGGACCCAGTACTTC	CAISWTGLGVWTQYF
TRBJ2-7	TRBV6-5	NA	NA	TGTGCCAGCAGTTACTCGATGGGGGCACCCTACGAGCAGTACTTC	CASSYSMGAPYEQYF
TRBJ2-5	TRBV6-1	NA	NA	TGTGCCAGCAGTGAAGGCAATGCGCAAGAGACCCAGTACTTC	CASSEGNAQETQYF
TRBJ2-5	TRBV3-1/TRBV3-2	NA	TRBD1	TGTGCCAGCAGCTACAGGGACAGCGAGACCCAGTACTTC	CASSYRDSETQYF
TRBJ2-7	TRBV6-2/TRBV6-3	NA	TRBD2	TGTGCCAGCAGTGCATACACTAGCGGGAAGACCGAGCAGTACTTC	CASSAYTSGKTEQYF
TRBJ2-7	TRBV28	NA	TRBD2	TGTGCCAGCAGCATCCTAGCGGGACCCAATTCCTACGAGCAGTACTTC	CASSILAGPNSYEQYF
TRBJ1-1	TRBV18	NA	TRBD1	TGTGCCAGTCGTCAGGGGGCAAACACTGAAGCTTTCTTT	CASRQGANTEAFF
TRBJ1-5	TRBV20-1	once	NA	TGCAGTGCTAGTTCATCTGGGGGCGTCTTTCAGCCCCAGCATTTT	CSASSSGGVFQPQHF
TRBJ1-5	TRBV2	NA	TRBD1	TGTGCCAGCAGTGAATGGACAGGGGGCCAGCCCCAGCATTTT	CASSEWTGGQPQHF
TRBJ1-5	TRBV18	NA	NA	TGTGCCAGCTCACTTAAGACAGACAATCAGCCCCAGCATTTT	CASSLKTDNQPQHF
TRBJ2-7	TRBV3-1/TRBV3-2	few	TRBD2	TGTGCCAGCAGCCGCACATCTAGCGGGACCGTCTCCTACGAGCAGTACTTC	CASSRTSSGTVSYEQYF
TRBJ1-3	TRBV2	NA	NA	TGTGCCAGCCTCCGGACACTCCTCTCTGGAAACACCATATATTTT	CASLRTLLSGNTIYF